Below, 19 T cell receptor beta chains from the same sample are listed, as sequenced in a study of blood T cell repertoires in COVID-19. The assay was immunoSEQ multiplex PCR, and TCRdb's table has in-frame clones only and misses some. Of over 350,000 clones in the sample, around 89% are singletons; the top ten hold roughly 4%. Source material: peripheral blood. These receptor sequences come from a young woman with acute or convalescent COVID-19.

This clone was counted once. This chain links TRBV10-2 with TRBJ2-1, with 13 bases that match TRBD2. Germline V gene lookup returns CDR1 WSHSY and CDR2 SAAADI. The CDR3 runs 17 residues. V lost 3 bases, J lost 5 bases, and 7 bases stayed unmatched. CDR3 DNA sequence: TGCGCCAGCAGTGAACTAGCGGGGGGGGTAAGGGACAATGAGCAGTTCTTC. It is translated as CASSELAGGVRDNEQFF.

The chain is built from TRBV21-1 and TRBJ1-5; the D call in the table, TRBD1, was not verified against the DNA. TRBV21-1 is a pseudogene segment. The CDR3 is 16 amino acids. The CDR3 nucleotides read TGTGCCACCCTGCTCCTATCGGGACAGTGCAATCAGCCCCAGCATTTT. This encodes CATLLLSGQCNQPQHF.

This chain links TRBV6-1 with TRBJ1-5, with D hard to call. This CDR3 comprises 11 residues. V was pared by 5 bases and J by 4 bases, with 3 bases between. The V gene's germline CDR1 is MNHNS and CDR2 SASEGT. CDR3 sequence reads: CASSSNQPQHF. The CDR3 bases are TGTGCCAGCAGTTCGAATCAGCCCCAGCATTTT.

The chain uses TRBV4-2 and TRBJ2-7; D remains ambiguous. V was cut by 0 bases and J by 5 bases, with 5 bases left in between. The CDR3 is 12 amino acids. Germline-derived CDR1 and CDR2 are LGHNA and YNFKEQ. The CDR3 region is CASSQDYNEQYF. The CDR3 nucleotides are TGTGCCAGCAGCCAAGATTACAACGAGCAGTACTTC.

The rearrangement joins TRBV15 to TRBJ2-5; tentatively, D is TRBD2 (6 bases). Germline values: CDR1 LNHNV, CDR2 YYDKDF (reference sequence). V lost 3 bases and J 3 bases, leaving 14 bases between the germline ends. CDR3 length equals 15 residues. CDR3 DNA: TGTGCCACCAGCAGGGGTTGGGGGGATGAAGAGACCCAGTACTTC. Translating gives CATSRGWGDEETQYF.

Turning to this clone: The same CDR3 arises from other DNA sequences in this sample as well. V is TRBV7-9 and J is TRBJ2-7, with no clear D. V lost 3 bases and J 1 base, leaving 4 bases between the germline ends. The CDR3 length is 12 residues. The germline gives CDR1 SEHNR, CDR2 FQNEAQ (reference sequence). The CDR3 here is CASSFSSYEQYF. The CDR3 DNA sequence: TGTGCCAGCAGCTTCAGTTCCTACGAGCAGTACTTC.

The J gene is TRBJ2-2, the V gene TRBV20-1; TRBD1 matches at 8 bases. This CDR3 has 15 amino acids. Looked up from germline, CDR1 is DFQATT and CDR2 is SNEGSKA (reference sequence). V was clipped by 3 bases and J by 6 bases; unmatched bases: 9. The CDR3 DNA reads as TGCAGTGCTAGTCCCGGACAGGGCATCCCCGGGGAGCTGTTTTTT. Protein sequence: CSASPGQGIPGELFF.

The chain recombines TRBV7-3 with TRBJ2-5; D possibly corresponds to TRBD2 (5 bases). The germline V and J ends were trimmed by 5 bases and 4 bases, with 11 bases remaining between them. Germline lookup yields CDR1 SGHTA and CDR2 FQGTGA. The CDR3 extends over 13 amino acids. For the CDR3, the DNA is TGTGCCAGCAGCCGCACAACTAGAGAGACCCAGTACTTC. It yields the protein CASSRTTRETQYF.

V usage is TRBV19 and J usage is TRBJ2-1; 7 bases agree with TRBD2. The CDR3 length is 12 residues. CDR1 and CDR2 (germline): LNHDA, SQIVND (reference sequence). Germline trimming cut 2 bases from V and 8 bases from J; bases unmatched to any gene: 0. CDR3 sequence (DNA): TGTGCCAGTAGTATACGGGGGGATGAGCAGTTCTTC. It codes for CASSIRGDEQFF.

V gene TRBV28 combines with J gene TRBJ2-3; 8 bases are a match to TRBD2. Germline values: CDR1 MDHEN, CDR2 SYDVKM. Trimming cost V 7 bases and J 2 bases; bases outside gene matches: 5. The CDR3 contains 14 residues. The CDR3 loop is CASTRGGPTDTQYF. For the CDR3, the DNA is TGTGCCAGCACCCGCGGGGGGCCCACAGATACGCAGTATTTT.

This clone was seen only once. J is TRBJ2-1 and V is TRBV24-1; D is perhaps TRBD2 (6 bases). The CDR3 runs 15 residues. V was trimmed by 0 bases and J by 7 bases, leaving 12 bases between them. Germline lookup yields CDR1 KGHDR and CDR2 SFDVKD. CDR3 sequence reads: CATSDLRGAGNEQFF. The CDR3, as DNA: TGTGCCACCAGTGATTTGAGGGGCGCGGGGAATGAGCAGTTCTTC.

This chain joins TRBV2 and TRBJ2-7; no clear D. The CDR3 contains 14 residues. Trimming stripped 3 bases from V and 5 bases from J, with 14 bases between. CDR1 and CDR2 (germline): SNHLY, FYNNEI. CDR3 DNA sequence: TGTGCCAGCAGTGATTGGCCGCGCGGCCACGAGCAGTACTTC. Residues: CASSDWPRGHEQYF. The full variable domain, its missing parts supplied by reference TRBV2 and TRBJ2-7, is EPEVTQTPSHQVTQMGQEVILRCVPISNHLYFYWYRQILGQKVEFLVSFYNNEISEKSEIFDDQFSVERPDGSNFTLKIRSTKLEDSAMYFCASSDWPRGHEQYFGPGTRLTVT.

The rearrangement links TRBV21-1 to TRBJ2-3; the DNA was not used to check the table's D call, TRBD2. TRBV21-1 is classified as a pseudogene. The CDR3 length is 16 residues. The CDR3 here is CASSKALAGTTDTQYF. CDR3 DNA: TGTGCCAGCAGCAAAGCTTTGGCGGGGACCACAGATACGCAGTATTTT.

This clone has just one count. The genes are TRBV6-1 and TRBJ1-5; D call uncertain. The CDR3 consists of 15 residues. In germline, CDR1 is MNHNS, CDR2 SASEGT. V was shortened by 2 bases and J by 4 bases, with 12 bases between the two germline ends. CDR3: CASSELRRFNQPQHF. DNA for the CDR3: TGTGCCAGCAGTGAATTGCGGAGGTTTAATCAGCCCCAGCATTTT.

The J gene is TRBJ1-3, the V gene TRBV24-1; the D is unclear. The CDR3 runs to 14 residues. The V gene lost 3 bases and the J gene lost 2 bases, with 7 bases spanning the gap. Looked up from germline, CDR1 is KGHDR and CDR2 is SFDVKD. CDR3 bases: TGTGCCACCAGTGATACAGACCCTGGAAACACCATATATTTT. Amino acids: CATSDTDPGNTIYF.

The gene calls are TRBV30 and TRBJ1-1; TRBD1 matches 8 bases. The CDR3 is made up of 14 amino acids. Losses at the gene ends were 2 bases for V and 5 bases for J; bases not matched to a gene: 7. Germline assignment: CDR1 GTSNPN and CDR2 SVGIG (reference sequence). CDR3 region: CAWSPGQGGTEAFF. The CDR3 region has the DNA TGTGCCTGGAGTCCCGGACAGGGAGGGACTGAAGCTTTCTTT.

This chain connects TRBV6-5 to TRBJ1-3, with 7 bases aligning to TRBD1. Germline CDR1 MNHEY, CDR2 SVGAGI. With V trimmed by 6 bases and J by 0 bases, 5 bases remained unmatched. This CDR3 comprises 15 residues. CDR3 sequence (DNA): TGTGCCAGCAGCGAGGACAGGAGCTCTGGAAACACCATATATTTT. This sequence encodes CASSEDRSSGNTIYF.

The chain carries TRBV19 and TRBJ2-2; 16 bases fit TRBD2. Losses at the gene ends were 3 bases for V and 5 bases for J; bases not matched to a gene: 3. Germline CDR1 and CDR2: LNHDA and SQIVND (reference sequence). This CDR3 contains 17 residues. The CDR3 reads CASSMGLAGGQTGELFF. CDR3 nucleotides: TGTGCCAGTAGTATGGGACTAGCGGGGGGGCAGACCGGGGAGCTGTTTTTT.

The chain employs TRBV14 and TRBJ1-1, with D possibly being TRBD1 (5 bases). Trimming left V 1 base short and J 6 bases short, with 18 bases between. CDR1 is SGHDN and CDR2 is FVKESK in the germline V gene. The CDR3 extends over 16 amino acids. The CDR3 sequence is CASSQGGGTWVAEAFF. The DNA of the CDR3 is TGTGCCAGCAGCCAAGGGGGGGGGACCTGGGTCGCTGAAGCTTTCTTT.